The 20 T cell receptor beta chains reported below all come from one sample, sequenced in a study of T cell clusters in autoimmune cytopenias. Multiplex touch-down PCR amplified TRB using TRB-A and TRB-B pools in one tube. TCRdb reprocessed the multiplex PCR reads and stores each CDR3 protein as one record, lacking DNA. Its table lists some 9,600 distinct CDR3 sequences. TRB was amplified from approximately 230 ng of peripheral blood genomic DNA per sample. The sequenced sample was peripheral blood. The receptors derive from a human donor with an autoimmune cytopenia or autoimmune hepatitis (not recorded which).

The chain couples TRBV6-5 to TRBJ1-5; as DNA is missing, the TRBD1 call by TCRdb cannot be tested. Germline loops: CDR1 MNHEY, CDR2 SVGAGI. The length of the CDR3 is 14 residues. The CDR3: CASSYRAVGGPQHF.

The genes are TRBV6-1 and TRBJ2-7; TCRdb indicates TRBD1, and absent DNA this call remains unverified. The length of the CDR3 is 13 residues. Germline V gives CDR1 MNHNS, CDR2 SASEGT. The CDR3 spells CASSELRGYEQYF.

This chain connects TRBV5-8 to TRBJ2-5; lacking DNA, the TRBD1 call made by TCRdb goes unchecked. CDR3 length: 15 residues. CDR1 is SGHTS, CDR2 YDEGEE, per germline. CDR3 amino acids: CASSSGLTEQETQYF.

This clonotype is classed as medium-sized by frequency. CDR3 loop: CASSSWGLSSTDTQYF. J is TRBJ2-3 and V is TRBV5-5. This CDR3 region has 16 residues. The germline V gene encodes CDR1 SGHKS and CDR2 YYEKEE (reference sequence).

The chain employs TRBV7-9 and TRBJ1-2; TCRdb selects TRBD1, and the lack of DNA leaves this call unchecked. From germline, CDR1 is SEHNR and CDR2 FQNEAQ (reference sequence). The CDR3 runs to 14 residues. CDR3 loop: CASSLSDSYYGYTF.

The rearrangement links TRBV28 to TRBJ1-6. The CDR3 runs 13 residues. Germline CDR1 reads MDHEN; CDR2 reads SYDVKM. This chain's CDR3 is CASSFSGGGPLHF. Complete variable domain (other parts from reference TRBV28 and TRBJ1-6): DVKVTQSSRYLVKRTGEKVFLECVQDMDHENMFWYRQDPGLGLRLIYFSYDVKMKEKGDIPEGYSVSREKKERFSLILESASTNQTSMYLCASSFSGGGPLHFGNGTRLTVT.

According to its frequency, this clonotype is medium-sized. This chain uses TRBV29-1 with TRBJ2-2. CDR3 length: 14 residues. CDR1 SQVTM and CDR2 ANQGSEA come from the germline V gene. CDR3 protein: CSVPNGANTGELFF.

The rearrangement joins TRBV5-4 to TRBJ2-1; TCRdb picks TRBD2, but there is no DNA to check that call. CDR3 size: 14 residues. Germline values: CDR1 SGHNT, CDR2 YYREEE (reference sequence). CDR3 amino acids: CASRTSGRYNEQFF.

The V and J genes are TRBV10-3 and TRBJ2-2. The CDR3 is 13 residues long. Germline-derived CDR1 and CDR2 are ENHRY and SYGVKD. The CDR3 sequence: CAISEQVGGELFF.

V and J are TRBV4-3 and TRBJ2-2; TCRdb reports TRBD2, a call that lacks DNA to check it against. Germline V lookup: CDR1 LGHNA, CDR2 YSLEER. This CDR3 is built from 18 residues. CDR3 region: CASSPGLAGGMNTGELFF.

The rearrangement uses TRBV7-9 and TRBJ2-3; absent DNA, TCRdb's TRBD2 call cannot be checked. The CDR3 runs 20 residues. CDR1 SEHNR and CDR2 FQNEAQ come from the germline V gene (reference sequence). CDR3 sequence reads: CASSLTPSGGHLLPTDTQYF.

This clonotype shows up as medium-sized by frequency. The CDR3 sequence is CASRPPGADTQYF. The chain recombines TRBV6-5 with TRBJ2-3; TCRdb's D call of TRBD1 is untestable without DNA. The CDR3 totals 13 residues. The germline V gene has CDR1 MNHEY and CDR2 SVGAGI.

The CDR3 here is CASSLEGQGEFGYTF. This chain uses TRBV5-1 with TRBJ1-2; TCRdb selects TRBD1, and the lack of DNA leaves this call unchecked. The CDR3 length is 15 residues. Per germline, CDR1 SGHRS and CDR2 YFSETQ.

The chain employs TRBV20-1 and TRBJ1-2; there is no DNA to check the TCRdb D call of TRBD1. The V gene's germline CDR1 is DFQATT and CDR2 SNEGSKA (reference sequence). CDR3 length: 13 amino acids. This CDR3 is CSAPQGISYGYTF.

The chain is built from TRBV5-1 and TRBJ2-7; the TCRdb D gene call, TRBD2, has no DNA to confirm it. The CDR3 has 15 amino acids. The germline CDR1 and CDR2 sequences are SGHRS and YFSETQ. The CDR3 loop is CASSLLPAGGNEQYF. Supplemented by reference TRBV5-1 and TRBJ2-7, the full variable domain reads KAGVTQTPRYLIKTRGQQVTLSCSPISGHRSVSWYQQTPGQGLQFLFEYFSETQRNKGNFPGRFSGRQFSNSRSEMNVSTLELGDSALYLCASSLLPAGGNEQYFGPGTRLTVT.

The CDR3 protein is CASTLGLAGRETQNF. The chain combines TRBV7-4 with TRBJ2-5; the D call of TRBD2 rests on TCRdb alone, since no DNA is present to check it. Germline V gene sequence: CDR1 SGHVT, CDR2 SQSDAQ. The CDR3 has 15 amino acids.

The chain links TRBV20-1 to TRBJ2-5; lacking DNA, the TRBD2 call made by TCRdb goes unchecked. The CDR3 length is 14 residues. Germline V gene sequence: CDR1 DFQATT, CDR2 SNEGSKA (reference sequence). CDR3 sequence reads: CSAGLAGVQETQYF.

This clonotype registers medium-sized by frequency. The chain is built from TRBV6-5 and TRBJ2-1; the TRBD1 assignment by TCRdb is unverifiable without DNA. This CDR3 is built from 12 residues. CDR1 is MNHEY, CDR2 SVGAGI, per germline. The CDR3 spells CASSSPGTEQFF.

This clonotype is classed as medium-sized (0.01 to 0.1%) by frequency. The chain combines TRBV5-4 with TRBJ2-2; with no DNA, the TCRdb D assignment of TRBD2 cannot be verified. The CDR3 contains 13 residues. Germline V CDR1 and CDR2: SGHNT, YYREEE (reference sequence). This CDR3 reads CASSRDSTGELFF.

This clonotype is called medium-sized (0.01 to 0.1%) based on its frequency. V and J are TRBV5-6 and TRBJ2-1. This CDR3 has 12 amino acids. The V gene's germline CDR1 is SGHDT and CDR2 YYEEEE. CDR3 residues: CASSLIYNEQFF. Based on the CDR3 plus reference TRBV5-6 and TRBJ2-1, the full variable domain is DAGVTQSPTHLIKTRGQQVTLRCSPKSGHDTVSWYQQALGQGPQFIFQYYEEEERQRGNFPDRFSGHQFPNYSSELNVNALLLGDSALYLCASSLIYNEQFFGPGTRLTVL.